The next 19 T cell receptor beta chains were all read from a single sample in a study of identical twins. TCRdb reanalysed the 5' RACE reads using MiXCR and keeps one entry per CDR3 protein. Of about 890,000 distinct CDR3 sequences in the sample, about 12% were seen once. The data were also submitted as part of a second study, on yellow fever vaccine responses in identical twins.

The sample consisted of PBMCs. Source of these receptors: a woman between 18 and 29 years old in good health.

The chain recombines TRBV12-3 or TRBV12-4 with TRBJ2-7; TRBD2 matches 8 bases. There are 17 residues in the CDR3. Trimming took 5 bases from V and 5 from J; bases not matched to a gene: 17. The CDR3 loop is CASSPTIQSGGRDEQYV. In DNA, the CDR3 is TGTGCCAGCAGTCCGACTATACAAAGCGGGGGTAGGGACGAGCAGTACGTC.

In its sample, this clonotype was seen a few times. V usage is TRBV2 and J usage is TRBJ2-2; TRBD1 agrees at 7 bases. V gave up 4 bases and J gave up 7 bases; unmatched junction bases: 3. This CDR3 has 13 residues. In germline, CDR1 is SNHLY, CDR2 FYNNEI. CDR3 DNA sequence: TGTGCCAGCAGTGGACAGGGCGGCGGGGAGCTGTTTTTT. The encoded protein is CASSGQGGGELFF.

This clonotype was seen a few times. The germline gene is not matched at one end of the junction; a read error may be the cause. V is TRBV5-1 and J is TRBJ2-3, with a tentative D call TRBD2 (7 bases). Germline CDR1 is SGHRS and CDR2 is YFSETQ. The length of the CDR3 is 16 residues. CDR3: CASSGGAGTGTDTQYF. In DNA, the CDR3 is TGCGCCAGCAGCGGGGGGGCCGGGACCGGCACGGATACGCAGTATTTT.

This clonotype has a count of ten or more. The chain is built from TRBV6-1 and TRBJ1-1; 11 positions match TRBD1. The CDR3 has 16 residues. Trimming at V came to 6 bases and at J to 1 base, leaving 7 bases not matched to a gene. Germline-derived CDR1 and CDR2 are MNHNS and SASEGT. This CDR3 is CASRGQGANSNTEAFF. CDR3 bases: TGTGCCAGCAGAGGACAGGGGGCGAACTCGAACACTGAAGCTTTCTTT.

This clonotype has more than one count but fewer than ten. This sequence joins TRBV25-1 and TRBJ2-1; 7 nucleotides line up with TRBD2. After removal of 7 bases from V and 2 bases from J, the junction contained 5 bases not matched to a gene. The CDR3 loop spans 14 amino acids. The germline CDR1 and CDR2 sequences are MGHDK and SYGVNS. In nucleotides, the CDR3 is TGTGCCAGCACGGGCGGGAGCGCCTACAATGAGCAGTTCTTC. Amino acid sequence: CASTGGSAYNEQFF.

The chain combines TRBV7-2 with TRBJ2-4; D possibly corresponds to TRBD1 (5 bases). The V gene lost 2 bases and the J gene lost 6 bases, with 17 bases spanning the gap. The CDR3 sequence is 16 residues long. The germline gives CDR1 SGHTA, CDR2 FQGNSA. CDR3 sequence reads: CASSLSGGALANIQYF. The CDR3 coding sequence is TGTGCCAGCAGCTTAAGTGGTGGGGCTTTAGCAAACATTCAGTACTTC.

The gene calls are TRBV5-1 and TRBJ1-1, with D perhaps matching TRBD1 (5 bases). In germline, CDR1 is SGHRS, CDR2 YFSETQ. Trimming took 4 bases from V and 6 from J, leaving 19 bases between them. This CDR3 comprises 15 residues. CDR3 coding DNA: TGCGCCAGCAGCCTCGACACGGGGGTGGACCCTGAAGCTTTCTTT. Translating it yields CASSLDTGVDPEAFF.

V usage is TRBV10-2 and J usage is TRBJ2-4; 8 bases map to TRBD2. Germline lookup yields CDR1 WSHSY and CDR2 SAAADI. The CDR3 totals 15 residues. J lost 8 bases, V lost 7 bases, and 13 bases had no gene match. CDR3 region: CASTPKGLVYDIQYF. The CDR3, as DNA: TGCGCCAGCACACCTAAGGGACTAGTATACGACATTCAGTACTTC.

The table lists this clonotype with many counts. The rearrangement uses TRBV3-1 and TRBJ2-1, with unresolved D. The CDR3 has 12 amino acids. Trimming cost V 0 bases and J 15 bases, with 12 bases left between them. CDR1 LGHDT and CDR2 YNNKEL come from the germline V gene (reference sequence). The CDR3 coding sequence is TGTGCCAGCAGCCAAGAAGCCGGCAGTACGTTCTTC. Translation: CASSQEAGSTFF.

J is TRBJ2-2 and V is TRBV19; tentative D call: TRBD2 (5 bases). Deletions cut 3 bases from V and 7 bases from J, with 9 bases between. The CDR3 spans 13 residues. CDR1 is LNHDA and CDR2 is SQIVND in the germline V gene (reference sequence). The CDR3 loop reads CASSMGVVGELFF. CDR3 bases: TGTGCCAGTAGTATGGGAGTTGTCGGGGAGCTGTTTTTT.

This clonotype was seen at least ten times. The chain combines TRBV12-3 or TRBV12-4 with TRBJ2-1; 9 bases are shared with TRBD2. V trimming: 6 bases; J trimming: 1 base; junction bases outside the gene matches: 16. The CDR3 runs 19 residues. CDR3 loop: CASSQSILAGHGSYNEQFF. Written as DNA, the CDR3 is TGTGCCAGCAGCCAATCCATACTAGCGGGCCATGGATCCTACAATGAGCAGTTCTTC.

This chain joins TRBV9 and TRBJ2-1; 7 bases line up with TRBD1. This CDR3 is built from 15 residues. Trimming took 4 bases from V and 8 from J; bases not matched to a gene: 12. CDR1 and CDR2 from the germline V gene are SGDLS and YYNGEE. DNA for the CDR3: TGTGCCAGCAGCATACGTAGGGGGACAGACGATGAGCAGTTCTTC. Translation: CASSIRRGTDDEQFF.

The chain employs TRBV2 and TRBJ1-5; D not certain. Germline V gene sequence: CDR1 SNHLY, CDR2 FYNNEI. The CDR3 runs to 13 residues. The V end lost 6 bases, the J end lost 2 bases, and 8 bases lay between the germline ends. CDR3 DNA: TGTGCCAGCAGGGGTGAGGGCAATCAGCCCCAGCATTTT. This gives the protein CASRGEGNQPQHF.

This chain uses TRBV2 with TRBJ2-5; D is possibly TRBD1 (5 bases). V lost 8 bases and J lost 4, with 17 bases in between. Per the germline V gene, CDR1 is SNHLY and CDR2 is FYNNEI. The CDR3 contains 14 residues. CDR3 region: CASQPQGSSETQYF. DNA for the CDR3: TGTGCCAGCCAGCCTCAGGGTTCATCAGAGACCCAGTACTTC.

The sample holds many counts of this clonotype. The chain has TRBV10-2 and TRBJ1-2; TRBD1 matches at 7 bases. The V segment lost 5 bases and the J segment 8 bases; nucleotides outside the gene matches: 8. The germline V gene encodes CDR1 WSHSY and CDR2 SAAADI. The CDR3 has 13 residues. CDR3 region: CASSSGQEEGYTF. CDR3 sequence (DNA): TGCGCCAGCAGTTCCGGACAGGAGGAGGGCTACACCTTC.

This clonotype showed up many times. The chain employs TRBV11-2 and TRBJ2-1, with TRBD1 identical over 7 bases. This CDR3 has 17 amino acids. V shed 5 bases, J shed 0 bases, and the junction held 10 bases outside the gene matches. Germline CDR1 is SGHAT and CDR2 is FQNNGV. For the CDR3, the DNA is TGTGCCAGCAGCCCAATAAGACAGGGAATCTCCTACAATGAGCAGTTCTTC. Protein product: CASSPIRQGISYNEQFF.

The chain joins TRBV12-5 to TRBJ2-7, with no clear D. CDR1 and CDR2 (germline): LGHNT, FRNRAP. This CDR3 comprises 13 residues. Trimming cost V 2 bases and J 3 bases, with 8 bases left between them. The CDR3 DNA follows: TGTGCTAGTGGTTTGACAGAAGGCTACGAGCAGTACTTC. This codes for CASGLTEGYEQYF.

In this sample, this clonotype turned up a few times. The chain employs TRBV4-1 and TRBJ1-4, with 9 bases identical to TRBD1. This CDR3 contains 15 residues. Germline loops: CDR1 MGHRA, CDR2 YSYEKL. V gave up 2 bases and J gave up 6 bases; unmatched junction bases: 4. CDR3 in amino acids: CASSQLGTGYEKLFF. DNA of the CDR3: TGCGCCAGCAGCCAACTCGGGACAGGGTATGAAAAACTGTTTTTT.

This clonotype has only a few counts. The chain employs TRBV20-1 and TRBJ1-2, with TRBD1 as a possible D gene (5 bases). The CDR3 is 11 amino acids. Trimming took off 5 bases at V and 6 bases at J, with 10 bases between the two ends. Looked up from germline, CDR1 is DFQATT and CDR2 is SNEGSKA (reference sequence). The chain's CDR3 is CSAANRNGYTF. CDR3 sequence (DNA): TGCAGTGCTGCTAACAGGAATGGCTACACCTTC.